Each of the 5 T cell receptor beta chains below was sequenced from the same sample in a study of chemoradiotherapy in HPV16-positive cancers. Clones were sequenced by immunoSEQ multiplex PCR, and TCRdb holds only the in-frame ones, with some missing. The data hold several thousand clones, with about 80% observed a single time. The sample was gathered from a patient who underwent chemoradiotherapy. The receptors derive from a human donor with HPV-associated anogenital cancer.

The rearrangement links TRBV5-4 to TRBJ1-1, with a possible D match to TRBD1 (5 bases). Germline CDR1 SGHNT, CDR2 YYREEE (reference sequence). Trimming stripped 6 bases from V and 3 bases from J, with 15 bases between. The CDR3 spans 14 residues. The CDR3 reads CASNPSGVDTEAFF. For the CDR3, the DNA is TGTGCCAGCAACCCATCGGGGGTTGACACTGAAGCTTTCTTT.

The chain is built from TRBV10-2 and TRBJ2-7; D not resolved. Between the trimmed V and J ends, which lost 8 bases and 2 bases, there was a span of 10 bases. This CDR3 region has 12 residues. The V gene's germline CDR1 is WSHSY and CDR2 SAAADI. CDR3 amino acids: CASSSGPYEQYF. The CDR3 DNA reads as TGCGCCAGCTCGAGTGGTCCCTACGAGCAGTACTTC.

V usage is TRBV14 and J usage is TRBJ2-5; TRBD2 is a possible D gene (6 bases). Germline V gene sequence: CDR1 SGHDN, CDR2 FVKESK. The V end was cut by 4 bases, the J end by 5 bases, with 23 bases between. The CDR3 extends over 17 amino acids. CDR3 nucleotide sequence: TGTGCCAGCAGCCCCTCAACCGGGACTTATTTCTCGGAGACCCAGTACTTC. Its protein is CASSPSTGTYFSETQYF.

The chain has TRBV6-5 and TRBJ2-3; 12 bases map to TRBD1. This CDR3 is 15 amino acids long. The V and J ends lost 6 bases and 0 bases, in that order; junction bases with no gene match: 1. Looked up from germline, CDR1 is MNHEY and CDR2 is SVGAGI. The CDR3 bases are TGTGCCAGCAGGGGACAGGGGGCTAGCACAGATACGCAGTATTTT. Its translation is CASRGQGASTDTQYF.

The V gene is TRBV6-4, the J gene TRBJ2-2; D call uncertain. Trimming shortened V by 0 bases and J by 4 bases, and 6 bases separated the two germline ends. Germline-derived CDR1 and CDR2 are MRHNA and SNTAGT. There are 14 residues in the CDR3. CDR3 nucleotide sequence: TGTGCCAGCAGTGACTCTAGCTCCACCGGGGAGCTGTTTTTT. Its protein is CASSDSSSTGELFF.